This section outlines one TCR beta chain sequence together with its context. The specificity of this receptor is unknown. Nothing much larger sits one base from this clone, and base qualities are not available. Library preparation employed the immunoSEQ multiplex PCR assay. The source is immuneACCESS, and TCRdb retained only in-frame sequences with V and J called. Part of the clones is not carried over; for the studies checked, unresolved V genes explain less than half of this, and the remainder is unexplained. Present in this sample are tens of thousands of clones, 85% to 95% of which were seen just once. The ten largest clones represent more than 0.95% of the sample. These data come from a study of T cell changes during pregnancy in multiple sclerosis (dated by TCRdb to between 2018 and 2020). About the full investigation: The study examined how the T cell repertoire changed over the course of pregnancy in women with multiple sclerosis.

The source of this sequence is a female donor in good health, enrolled as a control in a pregnancy study. The source was peripheral blood, collected in the second trimester of pregnancy.

The CDR3 reads as follows: CASCAGGVKEKLFF. Read as DNA, the sequence is TGCGCCAGCTGTGCCGGGGGGGTTAAAGAAAAACTGTTTTTT. The chain uses TRBV10-2 and TRBJ1-4; D gene: possibly TRBD1, on 5 matching bases. The germline V gene yields WSHSY for CDR1 and SAAADI for CDR2. CDR3 length: 14 amino acids, cysteine to phenylalanine. Only CDR3 DNA is held: 42 bases, read in frame from base 1. V loses 8 bases, J loses 8 bases, and the germline ends lie 18 bases apart.